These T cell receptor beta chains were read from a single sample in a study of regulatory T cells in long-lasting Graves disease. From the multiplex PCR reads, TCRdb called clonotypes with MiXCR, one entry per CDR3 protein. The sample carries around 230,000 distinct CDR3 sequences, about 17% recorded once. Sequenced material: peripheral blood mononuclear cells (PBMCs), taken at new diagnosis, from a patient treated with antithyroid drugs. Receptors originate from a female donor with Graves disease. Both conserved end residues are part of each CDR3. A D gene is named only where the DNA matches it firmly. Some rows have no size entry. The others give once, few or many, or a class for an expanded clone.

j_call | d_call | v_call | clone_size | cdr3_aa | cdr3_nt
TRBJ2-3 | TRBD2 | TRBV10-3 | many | CATRTSGNADTQYF | TGTGCCACCCGGACTAGCGGGAACGCAGATACGCAGTATTTT
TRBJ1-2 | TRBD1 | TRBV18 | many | CASSQNPGQGPRGYTF | TGTGCCAGCTCACAAAACCCAGGACAGGGACCTAGAGGCTACACCTTC
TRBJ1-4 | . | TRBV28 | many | CASSLDSLTNEKLFF | TGTGCCAGCAGTTTAGACAGCTTAACTAATGAAAAACTGTTTTTT
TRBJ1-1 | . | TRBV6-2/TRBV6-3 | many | CASSRPRENTEAFF | TGTGCCAGCAGTAGGCCTCGGGAGAACACTGAAGCTTTCTTT
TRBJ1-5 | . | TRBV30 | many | CAWSYRGRLNQPQHF | TGTGCCTGGAGTTACAGAGGCAGGCTCAATCAGCCCCAGCATTTT
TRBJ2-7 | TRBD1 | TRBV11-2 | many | CASSLLTGSIYEQYF | TGTGCCAGCAGCTTACTGACAGGGTCCATCTACGAGCAGTACTTC
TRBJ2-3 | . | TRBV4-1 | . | CASSLRDAREDTQYF | TGCGCCAGCAGCCTCCGGGATGCCCGGGAAGATACGCAGTATTTT
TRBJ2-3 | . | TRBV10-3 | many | CAISWTVTDTQYF | TGTGCCATCAGTTGGACAGTCACAGATACGCAGTATTTT
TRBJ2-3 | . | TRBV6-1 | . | CASSEHGEGSQYF | TGTGCCAGCAGTGAACACGGAGAGGGGTCGCAGTATTTT
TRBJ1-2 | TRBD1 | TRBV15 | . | CATSRDGDRDGGYGYTF | TGTGCCACCAGCAGAGATGGGGACAGGGACGGAGGCTATGGCTACACCTTC
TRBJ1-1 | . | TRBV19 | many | CASSRRTELNTEAFF | TGTGCCAGTAGTAGGAGAACAGAGTTGAACACTGAAGCTTTCTTT
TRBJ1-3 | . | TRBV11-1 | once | CASSPFGSSGNTIYF | TGTGCCAGCAGCCCCTTCGGTTCCTCTGGAAACACCATATATTTT
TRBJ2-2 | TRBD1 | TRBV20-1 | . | CSALAKTGGRSGELFF | TGCAGTGCCTTAGCAAAAACAGGGGGTCGGTCCGGGGAGCTGTTTTTT
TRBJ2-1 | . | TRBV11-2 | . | CASSLAQAIEQFF | TGTGCCAGCAGCTTAGCACAGGCAATTGAGCAGTTCTTC
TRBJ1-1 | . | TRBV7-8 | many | CAAKPLANTEAFF | TGTGCCGCCAAACCACTTGCGAACACTGAAGCTTTCTTT
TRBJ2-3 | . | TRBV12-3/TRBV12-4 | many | CASSSTRKDTQYF | TGTGCCAGCAGTTCCACTAGAAAAGATACGCAGTATTTT
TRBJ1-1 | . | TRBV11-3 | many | CASSLQGGLRAEAFF | TGTGCCAGCAGCTTACAGGGAGGACTAAGGGCTGAAGCTTTCTTT
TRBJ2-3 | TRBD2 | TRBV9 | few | CASSVTSGRADTQYF | TGTGCCAGCAGCGTGACTAGCGGGAGAGCAGATACGCAGTATTTT
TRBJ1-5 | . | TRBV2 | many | CASSVEDRDSNQPQHF | TGTGCCAGCAGTGTGGAAGACAGAGATAGCAATCAGCCCCAGCATTTT
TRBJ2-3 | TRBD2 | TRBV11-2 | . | CASSLGGASGSGPTDTQYF | TGTGCCAGCAGCTTAGGCGGGGCTAGCGGGAGCGGCCCCACAGATACGCAGTATTTT
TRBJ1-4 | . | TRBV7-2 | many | CASSFPFGQLNEKLFF | TGTGCCAGCAGCTTCCCTTTTGGACAGCTAAATGAAAAACTGTTTTTT
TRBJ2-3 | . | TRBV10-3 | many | CAISEGFSTDTQYF | TGTGCCATCAGTGAGGGATTTAGCACAGATACGCAGTATTTT
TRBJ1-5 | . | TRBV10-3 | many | CAISGSPNQPQHF | TGTGCCATCAGTGGGAGTCCCAATCAGCCCCAGCATTTT
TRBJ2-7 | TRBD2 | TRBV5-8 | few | CASSRGGLAGGSSLSYEQYF | TGTGCCAGCAGTCGTGGAGGCCTAGCGGGAGGCTCATCTCTTTCCTACGAGCAGTACTTC
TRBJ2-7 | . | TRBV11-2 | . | CASSLGGRYYEQYF | TGTGCCAGCAGCTTAGGGGGTCGCTACTACGAGCAGTACTTC
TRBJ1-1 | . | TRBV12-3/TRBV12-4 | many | CASSFGRGLGRGAFF | TGTGCCAGCAGTTTTGGGAGGGGGTTGGGGCGCGGAGCTTTCTTT
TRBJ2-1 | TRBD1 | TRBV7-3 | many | CASSPGQGALKQFF | TGTGCCAGCAGCCCCGGACAGGGGGCATTAAAGCAGTTCTTC
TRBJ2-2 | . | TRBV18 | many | CASSPALPGTSTGELFF | TGTGCCAGCTCACCAGCGTTACCCGGGACATCCACCGGGGAGCTGTTTTTT
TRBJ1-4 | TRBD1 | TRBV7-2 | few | CASSRYRGLNEKLFF | TGTGCCAGCAGCAGATACAGGGGGCTAAATGAAAAACTGTTTTTT
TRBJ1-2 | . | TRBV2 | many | CASNAGLANYGYTF | TGTGCCAGCAATGCAGGGTTAGCTAACTATGGCTACACCTTC
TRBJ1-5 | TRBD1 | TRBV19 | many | CASDRANQPQHF | TGTGCCTCGGACAGGGCTAATCAGCCCCAGCATTTT
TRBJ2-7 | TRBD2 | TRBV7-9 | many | CASRPTSGSLTNYEQYF | TGTGCCAGCAGACCTACTAGCGGGAGCCTGACCAACTACGAGCAGTACTTC
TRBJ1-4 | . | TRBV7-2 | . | CASSLSGLTEKLFF | TGTGCCAGCAGCTTGTCAGGGCTCACTGAAAAACTGTTTTTT
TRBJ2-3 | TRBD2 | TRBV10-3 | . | CAIAFRTSLDTDTQYF | TGTGCCATAGCTTTCAGGACTAGCCTGGACACAGATACGCAGTATTTT